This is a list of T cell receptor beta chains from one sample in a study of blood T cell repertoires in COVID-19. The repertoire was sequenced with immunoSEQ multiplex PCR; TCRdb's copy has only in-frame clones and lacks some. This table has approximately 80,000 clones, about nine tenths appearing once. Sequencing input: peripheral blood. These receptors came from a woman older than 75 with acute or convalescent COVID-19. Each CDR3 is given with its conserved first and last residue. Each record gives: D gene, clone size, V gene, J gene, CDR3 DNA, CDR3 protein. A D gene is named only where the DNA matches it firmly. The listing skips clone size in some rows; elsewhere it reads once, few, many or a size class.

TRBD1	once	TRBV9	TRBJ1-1	TGTGCCAGCAGCGTCACAGGGGATTTTGCGGCTTTCTTT	CASSVTGDFAAFF
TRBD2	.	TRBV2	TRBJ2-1	TGTGCCAGCAGTGAAGGACTAGCGGGAGTGGGTGAGCAGTTCTTC	CASSEGLAGVGEQFF
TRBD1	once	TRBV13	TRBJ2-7	TGTGCCAGCAGCTTAGCGGGACAGTGGGGATCCTACGAGCAGTACTTC	CASSLAGQWGSYEQYF
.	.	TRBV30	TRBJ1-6	TGTGCCTGGAGTGGCACCCGGGGGATAAATTCACCCCTCCACTTT	CAWSGTRGINSPLHF
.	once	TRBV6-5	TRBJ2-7	TGTGCCAGCAGTTACCTTACAGTGGGTGTTTCCTACGAGCAGTACTTC	CASSYLTVGVSYEQYF
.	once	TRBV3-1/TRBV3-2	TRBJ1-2	TGTGCCAGCAGCCAAGAACAGGTCTACTCGACCCTATATGGCTACACCTTC	CASSQEQVYSTLYGYTF
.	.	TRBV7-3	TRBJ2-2	TGTGCCAGCAGCTTACACCAGACCGGGGAGCTGTTTTTT	CASSLHQTGELFF
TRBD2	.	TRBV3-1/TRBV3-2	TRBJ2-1	TGTGCCAGCAGCCAATGGGGACTAGCGGGGGTCGGAGGGGAGCAGTTCTTC	CASSQWGLAGVGGEQFF
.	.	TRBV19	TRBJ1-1	TGTGCCAGTAGTATTAGGGGATCTAACACTGAAGCTTTCTTT	CASSIRGSNTEAFF
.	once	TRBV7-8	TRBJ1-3	TGTGCCAGCAGCGGTAGCGGCGGGGGGCGCGGAAACACCATATATTTT	CASSGSGGGRGNTIYF
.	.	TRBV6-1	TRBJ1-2	TGTGCCAGCAGTGAATATCGGCAGGGCAACTATGGCTACACCTTC	CASSEYRQGNYGYTF
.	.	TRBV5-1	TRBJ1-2	TGCGCCAGCAGCTTGCATGGACAAATCTATGGCTACACCTTC	CASSLHGQIYGYTF
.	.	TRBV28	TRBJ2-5	TGTGCCAGCAGTTTCTTTGAAGAGACCCAGTACTTC	CASSFFEETQYF
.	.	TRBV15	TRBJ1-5	TGTGCCACCAGCAGAGATCAGGAGGCGAGGAGCAATCAGCCCCAGCATTTT	CATSRDQEARSNQPQHF
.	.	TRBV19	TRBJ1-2	TGTGCCAGTATTACGCCAGGGGATAATGGCTACACCTTC	CASITPGDNGYTF
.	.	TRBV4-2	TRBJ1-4	TGTGCCAGCAGCCAAGAACACTCCGGGGGGGAACTGTTTTTT	CASSQEHSGGELFF
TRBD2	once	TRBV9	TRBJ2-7	TGTGCCAGCAGCGTATCCGGGGGGGCGGAAGAGCAGTACTTC	CASSVSGGAEEQYF
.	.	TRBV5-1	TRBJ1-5	TGCGCCAGCAGCCCTGACAGCCGCAATCAGCCCCAGCATTTT	CASSPDSRNQPQHF
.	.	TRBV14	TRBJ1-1	TGTGCCAGCAGCCAAGTAACTCATCCCATTTTCTTT	CASSQVTHPIFF
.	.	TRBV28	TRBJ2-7	TGTGCCAGCAGAAAACAGACCCCCTACGAGCAGTACTTC	CASRKQTPYEQYF
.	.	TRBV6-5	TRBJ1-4	TGTGCCAGCAGATTAGGAGGTGGGAAGGAAAAACTGTTTTTT	CASRLGGGKEKLFF
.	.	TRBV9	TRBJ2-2	TGTGCCAGCAGCGTTCACGCTAGCGCAGACACCGGGGAGCTGTTTTTT	CASSVHASADTGELFF
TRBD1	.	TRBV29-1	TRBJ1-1	TGCAGCGTTGTTGCTACACAGGGGCGCACTGAAGCTTTCTTT	CSVVATQGRTEAFF
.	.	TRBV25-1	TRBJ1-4	TGTGCCAGCAGTAGCGGGACAACTAATGAAAAACTGTTTTTT	CASSSGTTNEKLFF
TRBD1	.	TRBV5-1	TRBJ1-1	TGCGCCAGCAGCTTGCGACAGGGGACAGCTTTCTTT	CASSLRQGTAFF
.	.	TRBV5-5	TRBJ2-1	TGTGCCAGCAGCTTGGTGGCCACCCGGGATGAGCAGTTCTTC	CASSLVATRDEQFF
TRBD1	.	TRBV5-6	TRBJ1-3	TGTGCCAGCAGCTCCCAGGGGGATCGTAACACCATATATTTT	CASSSQGDRNTIYF
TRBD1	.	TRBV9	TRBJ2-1	TGTGCCAGCAGCGTTTCACAGGGGGCGCTTGGGCACAATGAGCAGTTCTTC	CASSVSQGALGHNEQFF
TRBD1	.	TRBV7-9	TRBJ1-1	TGTGCCAGCAGCTCCGCGACAGGGGACTACACTGAAGCTTTCTTT	CASSSATGDYTEAFF
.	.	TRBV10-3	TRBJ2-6	TGTGCCATCAGTGAGTCGATGGGGGGAGCCGGGGCCAACGTCCTGACTTTC	CAISESMGGAGANVLTF
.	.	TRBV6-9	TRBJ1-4	TGTGCCAGCAGGGGGGGGCGACTTGAAAAACTGTTTTTT	CASRGGRLEKLFF
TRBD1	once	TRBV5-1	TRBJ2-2	TGCGCCAGCAGCTTGGCCTCCGGGACAGGGCCTTCGGAGGGGGAGCTGTTTTTT	CASSLASGTGPSEGELFF
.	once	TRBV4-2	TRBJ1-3	TGTGCCAGCAGCCCCCGGACAGAGAGCTCTGGAAACACCATATATTTT	CASSPRTESSGNTIYF
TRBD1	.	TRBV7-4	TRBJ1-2	TGTGCCAGCAGCCATTCTGAGGGGGCGCGTGGGAGTGGCTACACCTTC	CASSHSEGARGSGYTF
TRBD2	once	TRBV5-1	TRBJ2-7	TGCGCCAGCGGGGGAAGCGGGGGCTCCTACGAGCAGTACTTC	CASGGSGGSYEQYF
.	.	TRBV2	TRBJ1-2	TGTGCCAGCAGTGAAAAACTGATATATGGCTACACCTTC	CASSEKLIYGYTF
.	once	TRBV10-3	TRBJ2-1	TGTGCCATCAGTGAAGGGCGGGCCTACAATGAGCAGTTCTTC	CAISEGRAYNEQFF
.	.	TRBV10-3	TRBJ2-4	TGTGCCATCAGTGAGGGCCTTGTTGCGGGGAGGTCCAAAAACATTCAGTACTTC	CAISEGLVAGRSKNIQYF
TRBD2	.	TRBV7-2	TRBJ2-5	TGTGCCAGCAGCTTAGTCGGGAGGGAGACCCAGTACTTC	CASSLVGRETQYF
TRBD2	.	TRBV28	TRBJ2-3	TGTGCCAGCAGGGCTAGCGGGAGCTGGACAGATACGCAGTATTTT	CASRASGSWTDTQYF
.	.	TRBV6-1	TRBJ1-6	TGTGCCAGCAGTGAATCAGGGTTCGGGTATTCACCCCTCCACTTT	CASSESGFGYSPLHF
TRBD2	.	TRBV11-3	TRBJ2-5	TGTGCCAGCAGCGCTAGCGGGAGGGCGGAGGAGACCCAGTACTTC	CASSASGRAEETQYF
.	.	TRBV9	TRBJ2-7	TGTGCCAGCAGCGTAGCGGGGGTGGGTTTGGTTAACGAGCAGTACTTC	CASSVAGVGLVNEQYF
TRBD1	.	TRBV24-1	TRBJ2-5	TGTGCCACCAGTGACCGATCGACAGGGACAGAGACCCAGTACTTC	CATSDRSTGTETQYF
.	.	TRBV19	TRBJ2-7	TGTGCCAGTGCCAGCGAAAGATACGAGCAGTACTTC	CASASERYEQYF
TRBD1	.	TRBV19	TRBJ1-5	TGTGCCAGTCGTCGGGCAGGGGGCTACAATCAGCCCCAGCATTTT	CASRRAGGYNQPQHF
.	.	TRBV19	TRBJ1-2	TGTGCCAGTAGTTCGGTTCAGGATGGCTACACCTTC	CASSSVQDGYTF
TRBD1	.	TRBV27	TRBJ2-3	TGTGCCAGCAGTTCGACAGGGGGCTACACAGATACGCAGTATTTT	CASSSTGGYTDTQYF
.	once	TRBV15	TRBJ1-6	TGTGCCACCAGCAGAGATAGGGGATATAATTCACCCCTCCACTTT	CATSRDRGYNSPLHF
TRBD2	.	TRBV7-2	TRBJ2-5	TGTGCCAGCAGCTATCGGACGGGAGGGGAGACCCAGTACTTC	CASSYRTGGETQYF
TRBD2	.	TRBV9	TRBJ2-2	TGTGCCAGCACCCTCGCCCTAGCGGGGAACACCGGGGAGCTGTTTTTT	CASTLALAGNTGELFF
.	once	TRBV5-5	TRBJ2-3	TGTGCCAGCAGCTTGGCGACTAGGGATACGCAGTATTTT	CASSLATRDTQYF
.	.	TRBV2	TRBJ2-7	TGTGCCAGCAGTGACCGATTAGGGGACATAATCGAGCAGTACTTC	CASSDRLGDIIEQYF
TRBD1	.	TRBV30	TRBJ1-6	TGTGCCTGGAATCCGGACAGGGGGAGTTCACCCCTCCACTTT	CAWNPDRGSSPLHF
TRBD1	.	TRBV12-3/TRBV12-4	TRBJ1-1	TGTGCCAGCAGCTCCGACAGGGGCACTGAAGCTTTCTTT	CASSSDRGTEAFF
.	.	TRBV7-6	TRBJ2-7	TGTGCCAGCAGCTTAGAGGGGGATCCCTCCTACGAGCAGTACTTC	CASSLEGDPSYEQYF
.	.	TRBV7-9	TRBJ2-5	TGTGCCAGCAGCCCGGGAGTTGGACAAGAGACCCAGTACTTC	CASSPGVGQETQYF
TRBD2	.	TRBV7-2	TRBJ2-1	TGTGCCAGCAGCCCCCGTAGCGGGACCTACAATGAGCAGTTCTTC	CASSPRSGTYNEQFF
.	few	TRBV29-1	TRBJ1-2	TGCAGCGTTCTCCGTGACAAGAACTATGGCTACACCTTC	CSVLRDKNYGYTF